The present TCR beta chain was sequenced within a study of T cell changes during pregnancy in multiple sclerosis. Libraries were prepared by immunoSEQ multiplex PCR; TCRdb keeps only in-frame clonotypes and omits some of them. Here the sample spans over 50,000 clones, 80% to 90% being singletons. V shed 4 bases and J 6 bases; nucleotides not matched to a gene: 6. CDR3 size: 16 residues. The germline CDR1 and CDR2 sequences are SEHNR and FQNEAQ (reference sequence). The clonotype originates from a human donor whose cells served as feeder cells for cultures in a pregnancy study. The sample was peripheral blood from another person, used as feeder cells. The rearrangement uses TRBV7-9 and TRBJ2-1; 13 nucleotides agree with TRBD2. In DNA, the CDR3 is TGTGCCAGCAGCTCCACGGGACTAGCGGGATTCAATGAGCAGTTCTTC. Amino acid sequence: CASSSTGLAGFNEQFF.